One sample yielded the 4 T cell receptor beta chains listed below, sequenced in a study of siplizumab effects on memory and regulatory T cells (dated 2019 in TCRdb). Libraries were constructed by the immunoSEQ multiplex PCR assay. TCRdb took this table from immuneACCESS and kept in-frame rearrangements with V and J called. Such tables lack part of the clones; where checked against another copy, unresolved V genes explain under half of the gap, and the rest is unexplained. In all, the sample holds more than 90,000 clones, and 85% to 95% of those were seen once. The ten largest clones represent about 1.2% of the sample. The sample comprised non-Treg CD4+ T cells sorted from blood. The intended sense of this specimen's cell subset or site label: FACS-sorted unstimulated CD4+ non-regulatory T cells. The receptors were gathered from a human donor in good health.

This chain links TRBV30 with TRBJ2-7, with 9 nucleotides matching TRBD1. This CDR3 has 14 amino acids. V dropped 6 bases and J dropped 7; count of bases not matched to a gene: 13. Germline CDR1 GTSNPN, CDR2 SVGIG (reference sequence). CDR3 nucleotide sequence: TGTGCCTGTAACAGGGGGCCGAGAAACCGGGAGCAGTACTTC. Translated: CACNRGPRNREQYF.

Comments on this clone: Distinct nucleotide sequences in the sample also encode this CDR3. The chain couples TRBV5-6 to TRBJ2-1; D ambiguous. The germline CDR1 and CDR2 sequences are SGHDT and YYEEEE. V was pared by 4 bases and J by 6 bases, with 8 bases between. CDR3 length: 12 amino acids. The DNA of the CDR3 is TGTGCCAGCAGCCCCCTGCTCAATGAGCAGTTCTTC. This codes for CASSPLLNEQFF.

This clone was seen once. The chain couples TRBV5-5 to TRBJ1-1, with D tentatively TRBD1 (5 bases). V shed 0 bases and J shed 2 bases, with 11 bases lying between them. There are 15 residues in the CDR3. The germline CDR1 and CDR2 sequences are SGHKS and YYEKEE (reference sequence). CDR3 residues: CASSLGGGFNTEAFF. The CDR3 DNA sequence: TGTGCCAGCAGCTTGGGTGGGGGATTTAACACTGAAGCTTTCTTT.

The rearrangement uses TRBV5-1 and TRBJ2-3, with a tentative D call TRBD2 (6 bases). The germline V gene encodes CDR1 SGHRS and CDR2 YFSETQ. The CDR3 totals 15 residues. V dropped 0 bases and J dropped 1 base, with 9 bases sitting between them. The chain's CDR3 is CASSLAGVGTDTQYF. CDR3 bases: TGCGCCAGCAGCTTGGCGGGGGTGGGCACAGATACGCAGTATTTT. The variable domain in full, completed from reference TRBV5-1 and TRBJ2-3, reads KAGVTQTPRYLIKTRGQQVTLSCSPISGHRSVSWYQQTPGQGLQFLFEYFSETQRNKGNFPGRFSGRQFSNSRSEMNVSTLELGDSALYLCASSLAGVGTDTQYFGPGTRLTVL.